This section outlines one TCR beta chain sequence together with its context. The record originates from a study of T-cell reconstitution after alpha-beta-depleted transplantation in children. Unmatched junction bases numbered 9, after V lost 3 bases and J lost 7 bases. The CDR3 runs to 15 residues. Germline V gene sequence: CDR1 SGHRS, CDR2 YFSETQ. The library targeted TCRbeta and was prepared with unique molecular identifiers. TCRdb processed the PCR reads anew with MiXCR; each CDR3 protein has one entry. The table includes some 500,000 distinct CDR3 sequences, approximately 29% detected once. The chain is built from TRBV5-1 and TRBJ2-1; 8 nucleotides line up with TRBD2. This clonotype was sampled from a human donor who donated a stem cell graft to a child with aplastic anemia. The sequencing used PBMCs from the stem cell graft donor, collected from the stem cell graft. In nucleotides, the CDR3 is TGCGCCAGCAGCTCGAGGACTAGCAGGGGTAATGAGCAGTTCTTC. It translates to CASSSRTSRGNEQFF.